A selection of T cell receptor beta chains follows, all from one sample in a study of cytotoxic CD8 clonotypes in ibrutinib-treated CLL. Some clones are missing from TCRdb's copy, which holds only in-frame ones; the method was immunoSEQ multiplex PCR. The sample consists of roughly 180,000 clones, more than 80% of them appearing once. The sample consisted of PBMCs, taken after 24 months of ibrutinib treatment. These receptors all come from a human donor with chronic lymphocytic leukemia. Both conserved end residues are part of each CDR3. Each record gives: clone size, D gene, J gene, V gene, CDR3 DNA, CDR3 protein. D genes are given only for firm matches. Rows give clone size only sometimes, using once, few, many, or a class for an expanded clone.

- | TRBD1 | TRBJ1-3 | TRBV28 | TGTGCCAGCAGCCCGGGACAGGGCTCTGGAAACACCATATATTTT | CASSPGQGSGNTIYF
- | - | TRBJ2-1 | TRBV6-4 | TGTGCCAGCAGTGACTCTAACGCGGTTAGGGAGCAGTTCTTC | CASSDSNAVREQFF
- | TRBD2 | TRBJ2-7 | TRBV7-3 | TGTGCCAGCAGCCCATCGACTAGCGGGCCTTACGAGCAGTACTTC | CASSPSTSGPYEQYF
once | TRBD2 | TRBJ2-1 | TRBV6-5 | TGTGCCAGTCGTAGCGGGGGGGCAATAAATGAGCAGTTCTTC | CASRSGGAINEQFF
- | TRBD2 | TRBJ2-1 | TRBV4-3 | TGCGCCAGCAGCCAAGAATCCAGAGGACTAGCGGGAGGGTCGCCGGGGTTCTTC | CASSQESRGLAGGSPGFF
- | TRBD1 | TRBJ1-2 | TRBV9 | TGTGCCAGCAGCCCTTCCGGGACAGGGCTTGGCTACACCTTC | CASSPSGTGLGYTF
- | TRBD1 | TRBJ2-6 | TRBV4-1 | TGCGCCAGCAGCAGCCGGGACAGGGAAGCCGGGGCCAACGTCCTGACTTTC | CASSSRDREAGANVLTF
- | - | TRBJ1-2 | TRBV27 | TGTGCCAGCGCCTTACAGGGCGGAGGCTACACCTTC | CASALQGGGYTF
- | TRBD1 | TRBJ1-2 | TRBV6-1 | TGTGCCAGCAGTGGACAGGGGAACGGCTACACCTTC | CASSGQGNGYTF
once | TRBD1 | TRBJ1-1 | TRBV10-3 | TGTGCCATCAGTGAGCCGGGACAGGGGGTAACTGAAGCTTTCTTT | CAISEPGQGVTEAFF
few | - | TRBJ2-2 | TRBV6-6 | TGTGCCAGCAGTAACCAGGGGGGAGGGGACACCGGGGAGCTGTTTTTT | CASSNQGGGDTGELFF
once | - | TRBJ1-2 | TRBV30 | TGTGCCTGGAGTGTACGTGGGTTAAACTATGGCTACACCTTC | CAWSVRGLNYGYTF
once | - | TRBJ1-2 | TRBV7-9 | TGTGCCAGCAGCTCAATCGACAGGCCGGCGGGCTACACCTTC | CASSSIDRPAGYTF
once | TRBD1 | TRBJ1-5 | TRBV2 | TGTGCCAGCAGTTGGGACAGGGTGGCGCAGCCCCAGCATTTT | CASSWDRVAQPQHF
- | TRBD2 | TRBJ2-1 | TRBV9 | TGTGCCAGCAGCGCCATTTGGACTAGCGACAATGAGCAGTTCTTC | CASSAIWTSDNEQFF
- | TRBD2 | TRBJ2-1 | TRBV7-9 | TGTGCCAGCAACGCGGGAGGGGATGAGCAGTTCTTC | CASNAGGDEQFF
- | TRBD1 | TRBJ1-1 | TRBV7-2 | TGTGCCAGCAGCCTCAGACAGGGGGCTCGATTTGAAGCTTTCTTT | CASSLRQGARFEAFF
- | TRBD1 | TRBJ1-2 | TRBV7-3 | TGTGCCAGCAGCCCTCGGACAGGCGGAGGCTACACCTTC | CASSPRTGGGYTF
once | TRBD2 | TRBJ2-7 | TRBV15 | TGTGCCACCAGCAGAGACTCAGCGGGAGGAAAGAACGAGCAGTACTTC | CATSRDSAGGKNEQYF
- | - | TRBJ2-5 | TRBV29-1 | TGCAGCGTTGAACGAGGTGAAGGGGGAAGCATCCAAGAGACCCAGTACTTC | CSVERGEGGSIQETQYF
- | - | TRBJ1-5 | TRBV19 | TGTGCCAGTAGTATAGATCGGTCAGTCGGTCAGCCCCAGCATTTT | CASSIDRSVGQPQHF
- | - | TRBJ2-7 | TRBV15 | TGTGCCACCAGCAGAACAGGCTACGAGCAGTACTTC | CATSRTGYEQYF
- | - | TRBJ2-5 | TRBV5-6 | TGTGCCAGCAACTGGCGGGGTCCGTACCAAGAGACCCAGTACTTC | CASNWRGPYQETQYF
few | - | TRBJ1-2 | TRBV5-1 | TGCGCCAGCAGCTCGATGGACAATCCCTACACCTTC | CASSSMDNPYTF
- | - | TRBJ2-3 | TRBV14 | TGTGCCAGCAGCCAAGGAACTAGCATTGATACGCAGTATTTT | CASSQGTSIDTQYF
- | TRBD1 | TRBJ1-3 | TRBV7-6 | TGTGCCAGCAGCCAAGTCGCAGGGGGCAGTGGAAACACCATATATTTT | CASSQVAGGSGNTIYF
- | - | TRBJ1-2 | TRBV6-5 | TGTGCCAGCAGTTATGGTTTCTATGGCTACACCTTC | CASSYGFYGYTF
- | - | TRBJ1-2 | TRBV6-5 | TGTGCCAGCAGAAACGGGATTAGTTATGGCTACACCTTC | CASRNGISYGYTF
- | - | TRBJ1-5 | TRBV25-1 | TGTGCCAGCAGCCTGAGGGGGTCGGGACAGCCCCAGCATTTT | CASSLRGSGQPQHF
- | - | TRBJ1-2 | TRBV2 | TGTGCCAGCACCCCGGGGTTCAACTATGGCTACACCTTC | CASTPGFNYGYTF
- | - | TRBJ1-2 | TRBV29-1 | TGCAGCGTTTTAAGAACTAGCGACTATGGCTACACCTTC | CSVLRTSDYGYTF
- | - | TRBJ2-3 | TRBV7-9 | TGTGCCAGCAGCTCGAAAATTAGGGGGGGCGAGGATACGCAGTATTTT | CASSSKIRGGEDTQYF
- | - | TRBJ2-3 | TRBV7-2 | TGTGCCAGCAGCTTAGCCTTTTCGCATACGCAGTATTTT | CASSLAFSHTQYF
- | TRBD1 | TRBJ2-7 | TRBV7-3 | TGTGCCAGCAGCCCCAGGGCCTGGACAGGCGATAACTACGAGCAGTACTTC | CASSPRAWTGDNYEQYF
- | - | TRBJ1-4 | TRBV30 | TGTGCCTGGAGTTCGGCCCTCTATAATGAAAAACTGTTTTTT | CAWSSALYNEKLFF
- | TRBD1 | TRBJ2-1 | TRBV6-5 | TGTGCCAGCAGCTGGACAGGGCGTACGTACGATGAGCAGTTCTTC | CASSWTGRTYDEQFF
- | - | TRBJ1-5 | TRBV6-5 | TGTGCCAGCAGCCGAGCTAGGGAGGGCAATCAGCCCCAGCATTTT | CASSRAREGNQPQHF
- | - | TRBJ2-5 | TRBV29-1 | TGCAGCGTTGAAGAGTTGGGAGAGACCCAGTACTTC | CSVEELGETQYF
- | - | TRBJ2-7 | TRBV7-2 | TGTGCCAGCAGCTTAGCAGGCTCCTACGAGCAGTACTTC | CASSLAGSYEQYF
- | - | TRBJ1-1 | TRBV18 | TGTGCCAGCTCACCGGAAAGATACACTGAAGCTTTCTTT | CASSPERYTEAFF
- | - | TRBJ1-2 | TRBV5-8 | TGTGCCAGCAGCACTATTTACCGGGGACGCTATGGCTACACCTTC | CASSTIYRGRYGYTF
few | - | TRBJ2-7 | TRBV27 | TGTGCCAGCAAGCCGAACGGACACTACTACGAGCAGTACTTC | CASKPNGHYYEQYF
- | - | TRBJ2-6 | TRBV18 | TGTGCCAGCTCACCAGGGCTGAGCTCTGGGGCCAACGTCCTGACTTTC | CASSPGLSSGANVLTF
- | - | TRBJ2-7 | TRBV28 | TGTGCCAGCAGTAGACAGTTAGAGTACTTC | CASSRQLEYF
- | - | TRBJ1-5 | TRBV18 | TGTGCCAGCTCACCTCAGGGCGGAAGCAATCAGCCCCAGCATTTT | CASSPQGGSNQPQHF